This T cell receptor beta chain was recorded in a study of blood T cell repertoires in COVID-19. The overall study: Nucleic acid was either cDNA or gDNA, and it came from T cells, B-cell-depleted T cells, or PBMCs.

Seattle-derived patients entered the study during active infection and were followed longitudinally. Source study methods: From reference gene primer amplification, estimates of nucleated cell counts were derived. The table came from immunoSEQ multiplex PCR; TCRdb's copy has only in-frame clones and leaves some out. The V and J calls and the clone size are those of that table, but D and trimming were determined from the DNA. Among about 440,000 clones listed, roughly 88% were seen once. The length of the CDR3 is 14 residues. The V end lost 4 bases, the J end lost 8 bases, and 15 bases lay between the germline ends. Per germline, CDR1 SGHKS and CDR2 YYEKEE (reference sequence).

The rearrangement uses TRBV5-5 and TRBJ1-4; TRBD1 might be the D (6 bases). The clonotype comes from a woman in her fifties or sixties with COVID-19, enrolled during active disease. The sequenced sample was peripheral blood. Written as DNA, the CDR3 is TGTGCCAGCAGCGTGACAGGTCGTGGAGAAAAACTGTTTTTT. It encodes CASSVTGRGEKLFF. The variable domain in full, with the rest retrieved from reference TRBV5-5 and TRBJ1-4, is DAGVTQSPTHLIKTRGQQVTLRCSPISGHKSVSWYQQVLGQGPQFIFQYYEKEERGRGNFPDRFSARQFPNYSSELNVNALLLGDSALYLCASSVTGRGEKLFFGSGTQLSVL.